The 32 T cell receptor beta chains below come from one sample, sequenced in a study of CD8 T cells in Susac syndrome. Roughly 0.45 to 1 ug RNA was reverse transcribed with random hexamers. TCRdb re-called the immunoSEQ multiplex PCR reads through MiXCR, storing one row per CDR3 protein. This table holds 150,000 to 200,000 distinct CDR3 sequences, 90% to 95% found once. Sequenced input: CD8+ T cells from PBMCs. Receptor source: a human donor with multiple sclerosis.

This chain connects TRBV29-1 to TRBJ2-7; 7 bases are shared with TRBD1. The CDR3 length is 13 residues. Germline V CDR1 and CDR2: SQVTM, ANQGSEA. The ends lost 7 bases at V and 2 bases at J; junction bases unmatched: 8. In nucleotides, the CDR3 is TGCAGCGCCGCCGGGACAGAAACCTACGAGCAGTACTTC. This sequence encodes CSAAGTETYEQYF.

CDR3 coding DNA: TGTGCCAGCAGCCAAGCCCCTGACAGGTTAGCTAACTATGGCTACACCTTC. As protein: CASSQAPDRLANYGYTF. The rearrangement joins TRBV4-2 to TRBJ1-2, with TRBD1 as a possible D gene (6 bases). The germline V gene encodes CDR1 LGHNA and CDR2 YNFKEQ. Trimming left V 1 base short and J 0 bases short, with 15 bases between. The CDR3 is made up of 17 amino acids.

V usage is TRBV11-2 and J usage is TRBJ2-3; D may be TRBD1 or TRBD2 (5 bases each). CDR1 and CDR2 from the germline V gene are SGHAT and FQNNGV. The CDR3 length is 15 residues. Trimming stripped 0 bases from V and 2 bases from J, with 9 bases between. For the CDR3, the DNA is TGTGCCAGCAGCTTAGATGGGGGAATCACAGATACGCAGTATTTT. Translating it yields CASSLDGGITDTQYF.

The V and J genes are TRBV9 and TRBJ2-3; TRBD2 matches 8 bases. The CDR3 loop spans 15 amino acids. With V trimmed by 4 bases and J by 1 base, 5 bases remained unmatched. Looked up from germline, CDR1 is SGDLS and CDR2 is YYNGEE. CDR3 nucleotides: TGTGCCAGCAGCTATAGCGGGGACGGCACAGATACGCAGTATTTT. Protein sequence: CASSYSGDGTDTQYF.

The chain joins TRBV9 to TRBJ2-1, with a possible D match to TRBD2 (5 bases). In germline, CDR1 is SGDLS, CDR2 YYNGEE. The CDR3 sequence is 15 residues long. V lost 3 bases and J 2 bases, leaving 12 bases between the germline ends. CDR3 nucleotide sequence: TGTGCCAGCAGCGCCCTCTCCGGGGCCTACAATGAGCAGTTCTTC. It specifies CASSALSGAYNEQFF. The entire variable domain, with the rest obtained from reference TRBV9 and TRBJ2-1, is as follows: DSGVTQTPKHLITATGQRVTLRCSPRSGDLSVYWYQQSLDQGLQFLIQYYNGEERAKGNILERFSAQQFPDLHSELNLSSLELGDSALYFCASSALSGAYNEQFFGPGTRLTVL.

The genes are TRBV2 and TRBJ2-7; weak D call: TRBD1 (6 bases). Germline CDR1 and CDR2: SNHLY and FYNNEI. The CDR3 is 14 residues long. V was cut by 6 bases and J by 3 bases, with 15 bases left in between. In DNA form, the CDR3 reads TGTGCCAGCAGCTTACAGGGAATTATCTACGAGCAGTACTTC. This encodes CASSLQGIIYEQYF.

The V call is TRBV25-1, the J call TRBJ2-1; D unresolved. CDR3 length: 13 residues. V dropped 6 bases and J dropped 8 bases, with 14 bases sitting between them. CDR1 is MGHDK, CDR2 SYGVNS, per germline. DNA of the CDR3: TGTGCCAGCAGCCGGACCTCCATGGATGAGCAGTTCTTC. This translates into CASSRTSMDEQFF.

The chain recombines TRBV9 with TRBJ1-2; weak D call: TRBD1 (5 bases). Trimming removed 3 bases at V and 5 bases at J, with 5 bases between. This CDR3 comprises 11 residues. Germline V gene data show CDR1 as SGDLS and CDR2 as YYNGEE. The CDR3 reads CASSGTYGYTF. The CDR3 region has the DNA TGTGCCAGCAGCGGGACATATGGCTACACCTTC.

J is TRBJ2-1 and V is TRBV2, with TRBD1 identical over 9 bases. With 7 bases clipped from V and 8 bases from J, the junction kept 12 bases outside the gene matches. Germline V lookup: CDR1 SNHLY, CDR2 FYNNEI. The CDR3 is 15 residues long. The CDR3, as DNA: TGTGCCAGCAAGCAGGGGACAGGGTTCGGCCATGAGCAGTTCTTC. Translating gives CASKQGTGFGHEQFF.

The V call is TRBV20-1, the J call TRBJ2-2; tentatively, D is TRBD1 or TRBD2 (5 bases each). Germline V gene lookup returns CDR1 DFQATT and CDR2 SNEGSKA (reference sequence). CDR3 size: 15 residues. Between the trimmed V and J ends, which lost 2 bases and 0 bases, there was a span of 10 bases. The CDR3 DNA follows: TGCAGTGCTAGAATGGGACCGTCGAACACCGGGGAGCTGTTTTTT. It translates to CSARMGPSNTGELFF.

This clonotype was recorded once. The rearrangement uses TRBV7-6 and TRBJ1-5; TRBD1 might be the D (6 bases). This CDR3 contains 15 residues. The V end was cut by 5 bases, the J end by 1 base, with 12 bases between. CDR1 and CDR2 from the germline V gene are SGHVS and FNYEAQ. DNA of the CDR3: TGTGCCAGCAGCGCAACCCAGGGGAGCAATCAGCCCCAGCATTTT. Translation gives CASSATQGSNQPQHF.

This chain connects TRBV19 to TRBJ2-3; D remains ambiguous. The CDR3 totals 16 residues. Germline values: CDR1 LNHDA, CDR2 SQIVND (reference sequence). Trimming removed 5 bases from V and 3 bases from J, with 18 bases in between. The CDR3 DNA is TGTGCCAGTAGTTTCTTACACACTACCACGACAGATACGCAGTATTTT. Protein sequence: CASSFLHTTTTDTQYF.

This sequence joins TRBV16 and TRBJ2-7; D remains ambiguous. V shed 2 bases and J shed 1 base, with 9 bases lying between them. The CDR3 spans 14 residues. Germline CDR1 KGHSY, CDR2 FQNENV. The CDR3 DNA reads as TGTGCCAGCAGCCAAGGTACTCAATCCTACGAGCAGTACTTC. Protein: CASSQGTQSYEQYF.

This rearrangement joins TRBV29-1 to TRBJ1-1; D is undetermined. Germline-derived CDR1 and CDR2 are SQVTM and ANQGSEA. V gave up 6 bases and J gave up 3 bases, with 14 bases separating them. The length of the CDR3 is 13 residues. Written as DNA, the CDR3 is TGCAGCGTGTTAAATGGGGAGTACACTGAAGCTTTCTTT. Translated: CSVLNGEYTEAFF.

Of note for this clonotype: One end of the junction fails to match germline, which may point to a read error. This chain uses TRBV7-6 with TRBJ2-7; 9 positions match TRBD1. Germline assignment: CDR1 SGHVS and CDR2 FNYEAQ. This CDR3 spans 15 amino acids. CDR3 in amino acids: CASSPPAAGTGMKSF. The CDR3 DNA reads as TGTGCCAGCAGTCCTCCGGCGGCCGGGACAGGGATGAAGAGCTTC.

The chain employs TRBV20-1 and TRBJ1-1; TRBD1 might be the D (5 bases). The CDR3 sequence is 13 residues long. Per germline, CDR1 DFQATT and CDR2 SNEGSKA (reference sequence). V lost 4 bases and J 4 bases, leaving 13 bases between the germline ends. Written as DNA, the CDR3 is TGCAGTGCTACAGGGTCGCTGGGCACTGAAGCTTTCTTT. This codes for CSATGSLGTEAFF.

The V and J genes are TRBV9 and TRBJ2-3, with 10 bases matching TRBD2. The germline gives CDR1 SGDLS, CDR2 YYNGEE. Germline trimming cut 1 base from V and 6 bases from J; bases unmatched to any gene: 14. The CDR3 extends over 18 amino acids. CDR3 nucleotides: TGTGCCAGCAGCGTAAAGAGAACCACTAGCGGGGTTGTTGATACGCAGTATTTT. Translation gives CASSVKRTTSGVVDTQYF.

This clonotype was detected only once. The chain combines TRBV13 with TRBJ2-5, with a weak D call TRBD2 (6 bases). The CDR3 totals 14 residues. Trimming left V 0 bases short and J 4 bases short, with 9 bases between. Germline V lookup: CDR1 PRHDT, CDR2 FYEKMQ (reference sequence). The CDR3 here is CASSLGSGLETQYF. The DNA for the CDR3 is TGTGCCAGCAGCTTAGGCAGCGGGTTAGAGACCCAGTACTTC.

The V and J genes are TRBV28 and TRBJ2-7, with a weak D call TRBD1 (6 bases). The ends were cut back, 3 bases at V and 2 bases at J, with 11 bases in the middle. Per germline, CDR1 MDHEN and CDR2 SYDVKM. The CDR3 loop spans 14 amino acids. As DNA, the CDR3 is TGTGCCAGCAGTTTTCAGGGGACGACCTACGAGCAGTACTTC. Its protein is CASSFQGTTYEQYF.

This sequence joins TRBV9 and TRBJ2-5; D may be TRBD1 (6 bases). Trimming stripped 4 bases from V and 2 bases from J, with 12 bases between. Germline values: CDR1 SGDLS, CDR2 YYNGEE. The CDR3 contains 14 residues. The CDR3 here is CASSQTQGQETQYF. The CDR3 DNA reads TGTGCCAGCAGCCAAACACAGGGACAAGAGACCCAGTACTTC.

The CDR3 nucleotides read TGTGCCAGCAGTCCGGGACAGGGGGCCGGTCAGCCCCAGCATTTT. This sequence encodes CASSPGQGAGQPQHF. This chain links TRBV12-3 or TRBV12-4 with TRBJ1-5, with TRBD1 matching over 12 bases. The CDR3 sequence is 15 residues long. J lost 6 bases, V lost 5 bases, and 5 bases had no gene match.

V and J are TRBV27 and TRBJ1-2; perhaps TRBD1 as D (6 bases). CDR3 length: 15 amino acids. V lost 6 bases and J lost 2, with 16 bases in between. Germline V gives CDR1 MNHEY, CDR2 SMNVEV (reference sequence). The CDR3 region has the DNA TGTGCCAGCAGGGAATGGGGGGGCAGAAACTATGGCTACACCTTC. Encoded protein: CASREWGGRNYGYTF.

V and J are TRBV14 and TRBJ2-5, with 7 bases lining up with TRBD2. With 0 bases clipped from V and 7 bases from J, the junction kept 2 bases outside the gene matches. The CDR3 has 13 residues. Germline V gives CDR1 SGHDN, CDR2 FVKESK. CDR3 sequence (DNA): TGTGCCAGCAGCCAAGATGGGAGGGTGACCCAGTACTTC. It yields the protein CASSQDGRVTQYF. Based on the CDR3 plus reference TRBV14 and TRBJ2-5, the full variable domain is EAGVTQFPSHSVIEKGQTVTLRCDPISGHDNLYWYRRVMGKEIKFLLHFVKESKQDESGMPNNRFLAERTGGTYSTLKVQPAELEDSGVYFCASSQDGRVTQYFGPGTRLLVL.

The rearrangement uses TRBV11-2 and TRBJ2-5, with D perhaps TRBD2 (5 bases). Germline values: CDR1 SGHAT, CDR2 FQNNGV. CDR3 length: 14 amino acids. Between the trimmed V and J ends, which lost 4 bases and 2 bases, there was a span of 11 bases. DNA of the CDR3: TGTGCCAGCAGCTCTGGACTGGAACAAGAGACCCAGTACTTC. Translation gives CASSSGLEQETQYF.

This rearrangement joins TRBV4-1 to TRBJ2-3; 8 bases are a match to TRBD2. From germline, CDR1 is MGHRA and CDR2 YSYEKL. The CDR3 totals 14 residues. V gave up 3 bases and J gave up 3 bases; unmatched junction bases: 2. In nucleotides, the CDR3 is TGCGCCAGCAGCCATATAGCGGGAACAGATACGCAGTATTTT. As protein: CASSHIAGTDTQYF.

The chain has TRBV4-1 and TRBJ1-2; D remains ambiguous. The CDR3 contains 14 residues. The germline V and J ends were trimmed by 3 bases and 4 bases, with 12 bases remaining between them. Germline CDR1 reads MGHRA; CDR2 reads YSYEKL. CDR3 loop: CASSHRNEVYGYTF. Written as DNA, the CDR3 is TGCGCCAGCAGCCACCGTAACGAAGTCTATGGCTACACCTTC.

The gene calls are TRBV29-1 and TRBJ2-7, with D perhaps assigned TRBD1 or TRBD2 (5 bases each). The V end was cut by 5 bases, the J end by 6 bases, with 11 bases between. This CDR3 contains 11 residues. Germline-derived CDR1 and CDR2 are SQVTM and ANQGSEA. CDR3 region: CSVRDRREQYF. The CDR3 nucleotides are TGCAGCGTTAGGGACCGCCGCGAGCAGTACTTC.

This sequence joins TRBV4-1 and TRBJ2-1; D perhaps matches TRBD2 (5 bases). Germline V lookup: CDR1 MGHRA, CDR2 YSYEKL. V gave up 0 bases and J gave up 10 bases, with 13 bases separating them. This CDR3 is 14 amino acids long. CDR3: CASSQEKELDEQFF. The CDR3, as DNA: TGCGCCAGCAGCCAAGAGAAGGAACTAGACGAGCAGTTCTTC.

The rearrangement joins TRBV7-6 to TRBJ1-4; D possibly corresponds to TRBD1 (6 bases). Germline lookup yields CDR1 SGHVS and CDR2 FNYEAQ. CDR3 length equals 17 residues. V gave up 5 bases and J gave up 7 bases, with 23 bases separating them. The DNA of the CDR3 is TGTGCCAGCAGCCAATACAGGGATGAACCCGGGGGTGAAAAACTGTTTTTT. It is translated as CASSQYRDEPGGEKLFF.

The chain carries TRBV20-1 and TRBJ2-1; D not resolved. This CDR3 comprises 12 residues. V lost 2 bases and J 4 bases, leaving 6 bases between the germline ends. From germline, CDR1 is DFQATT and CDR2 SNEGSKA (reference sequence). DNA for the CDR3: TGCAGTGCTAGAAAGGCATACAATGAGCAGTTCTTC. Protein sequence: CSARKAYNEQFF.

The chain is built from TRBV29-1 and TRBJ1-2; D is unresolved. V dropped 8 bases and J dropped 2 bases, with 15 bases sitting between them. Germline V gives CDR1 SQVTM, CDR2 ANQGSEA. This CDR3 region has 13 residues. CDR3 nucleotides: TGCAGCACACCAGAGGCGGGGAACTATGGCTACACCTTC. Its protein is CSTPEAGNYGYTF.

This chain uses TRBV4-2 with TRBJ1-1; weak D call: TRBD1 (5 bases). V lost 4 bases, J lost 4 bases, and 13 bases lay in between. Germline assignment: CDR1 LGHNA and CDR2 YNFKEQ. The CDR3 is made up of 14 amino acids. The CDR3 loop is CASSRRRGSTEAFF. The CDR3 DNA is TGTGCCAGCAGCCGACGTAGGGGCAGCACTGAAGCTTTCTTT.